A single sample is the source of the 6 T cell receptor beta chains below, sequenced in a study of shared clonotypes between healthy human individuals. Clones were sequenced by immunoSEQ multiplex PCR, and TCRdb holds only the in-frame ones, with some missing. The profile covers some 2.4 million clones, with over 85% appearing a single time and 0.36% taken by the ten largest. The specimen was naive CD4+ T cells from PBMCs. This sample's subset: CD45RA+ positively selected. The receptors originated from a man in his late teens or twenties in good health. Some clones in this sample may be carry-over from other donors' samples.

This clone is a singleton in its sample. This rearrangement joins TRBV18 to TRBJ2-7; no clear D gene. CDR1 and CDR2 from the germline V gene are KGHSH and LQKENI. V shed 3 bases and J shed 2 bases, with 8 bases lying between them. This CDR3 comprises 13 residues. Here the CDR3 DNA reads TGTGCCAGCTCACCTACCCCGGCCTACGAGCAGTACTTC. Translated: CASSPTPAYEQYF.

The genes are TRBV5-1 and TRBJ1-4; 7 bases align to TRBD1. The length of the CDR3 is 18 residues. Germline V gene lookup returns CDR1 SGHRS and CDR2 YFSETQ. The V gene end was trimmed by 0 bases and the J gene end by 4 bases; junction bases not matched to a gene: 12. The CDR3 region is CASSLVRQGGSGNEKLFF. The CDR3 DNA reads as TGCGCCAGCAGCTTGGTGCGACAGGGTGGCAGCGGTAATGAAAAACTGTTTTTT.

The rearrangement uses TRBV4-1 and TRBJ1-2; TRBD1 is a possible D gene (5 bases). The CDR3 is 16 residues long. V was pared by 1 base and J by 3 bases, with 15 bases between. Germline V gene lookup returns CDR1 MGHRA and CDR2 YSYEKL. In DNA, the CDR3 is TGCGCCAGCAGCCAAGCAGGGCCCCTGAACCACTATGGCTACACCTTC. This sequence encodes CASSQAGPLNHYGYTF.

The chain recombines TRBV11-2 with TRBJ2-6; TRBD1 matches 9 bases. The V segment lost 5 bases and the J segment 4 bases; nucleotides outside the gene matches: 9. This CDR3 comprises 17 residues. Germline V gene lookup returns CDR1 SGHAT and CDR2 FQNNGV. This chain's CDR3 is CASSRLDRGSGANVLTF. CDR3 DNA: TGTGCCAGCAGCCGGTTGGACAGGGGATCAGGGGCCAACGTCCTGACTTTC.

This chain uses TRBV5-4 with TRBJ2-3; 11 positions match TRBD2. The length of the CDR3 is 15 residues. Germline CDR1 and CDR2: SGHNT and YYREEE (reference sequence). After removal of 3 bases from V and 0 bases from J, the junction contained 0 bases not matched to a gene. Here the CDR3 reads CASSWTSGSTDTQYF. For the CDR3, the DNA is TGTGCCAGCAGCTGGACTAGCGGGAGCACAGATACGCAGTATTTT.

The chain joins TRBV11-1 to TRBJ1-1; TRBD1 aligns across 7 bases. Looked up from germline, CDR1 is SGHAT and CDR2 is FQDESV (reference sequence). Unmatched junction bases numbered 7, after V lost 5 bases and J lost 4 bases. The length of the CDR3 is 14 residues. CDR3 sequence reads: CASSVRQGSTEAFF. In nucleotides, the CDR3 is TGTGCCAGCAGCGTAAGACAGGGTAGCACTGAAGCTTTCTTT.